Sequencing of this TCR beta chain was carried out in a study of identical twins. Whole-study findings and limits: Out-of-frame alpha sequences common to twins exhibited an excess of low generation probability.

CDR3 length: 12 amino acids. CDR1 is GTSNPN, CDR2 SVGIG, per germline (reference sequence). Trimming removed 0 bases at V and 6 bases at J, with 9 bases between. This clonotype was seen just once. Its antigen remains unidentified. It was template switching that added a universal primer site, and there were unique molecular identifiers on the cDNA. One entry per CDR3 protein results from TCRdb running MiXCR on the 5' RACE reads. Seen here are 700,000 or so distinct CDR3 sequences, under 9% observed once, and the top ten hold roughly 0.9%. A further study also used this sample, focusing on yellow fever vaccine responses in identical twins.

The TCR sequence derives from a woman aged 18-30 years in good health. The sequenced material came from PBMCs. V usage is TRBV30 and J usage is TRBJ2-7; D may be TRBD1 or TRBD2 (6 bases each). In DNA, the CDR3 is TGTGCCTGGAGTGTAGGAGGGGGCGAGCAGTACTTC. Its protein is CAWSVGGGEQYF. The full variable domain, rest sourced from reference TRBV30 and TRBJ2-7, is SQTIHQWPATLVQPVGSPLSLECTVEGTSNPNLYWYRQAAGRGLQLLFYSVGIGQISSEVPQNLSASRPQDRQFILSSKKLLLSDSGFYLCAWSVGGGEQYFGPGTRLTVT.